This T cell receptor (beta chain) was captured by sequencing in a study of blood T cell repertoires in COVID-19. Enrolment of Seattle patients took place during active infection, and they were followed longitudinally. Repertoires were generated with immunoSEQ multiplex PCR, while TCRdb's copy carries only in-frame clones and drops some. The sample has 60,000 to 90,000 clones; 85% are singletons. The CDR3 extends over 11 amino acids. V lost 8 bases and J 1 base, leaving 6 bases between the germline ends. Germline V CDR1 and CDR2: MNHNY, SVGAGI (reference sequence). The sequence came from a man between 60 and 75 years old with COVID-19, enrolled during active disease. This rearrangement joins TRBV6-6 to TRBJ2-7; tentative D call: TRBD2 (5 bases). Sequences were obtained from peripheral blood. Here the CDR3 reads CASSGSYEQYF. The CDR3 coding sequence is TGTGCCAGCTCGGGGTCCTACGAGCAGTACTTC.